The rows below give T cell receptor beta chains drawn from one sample of a study of OX40 agonist ivuxolimab in advanced cancers. Method: immunoSEQ multiplex PCR; TCRdb's copy keeps in-frame clones and lacks some. The repertoire holds about 63,000 clones, with 91% as singletons. The material was CD4+ or CD8+ T cells sorted from blood, obtained in a trial of the OX40 agonist ivuxolimab. The receptors come from an adult with an advanced solid tumor such as melanoma, head and neck, liver or kidney cancer. The CDR3 runs from the conserved cysteine through the conserved F or W. D genes are given only for firm matches. Not every row has a clone size; where given, it reads once, few, many or a size class.

d_call: NA; clone_size: NA; v_call: TRBV6-5; j_call: TRBJ1-1; cdr3_aa: CASSYAAPFEAFF; cdr3_nt: TGTGCCAGCAGTTACGCGGCCCCTTTTGAAGCTTTCTTT
d_call: NA; clone_size: NA; v_call: TRBV4-2; j_call: TRBJ2-1; cdr3_aa: CASSETGYVYNEQFF; cdr3_nt: TGTGCCAGCAGCGAAACAGGGTACGTCTACAATGAGCAGTTCTTC
d_call: NA; clone_size: once; v_call: TRBV11-1; j_call: TRBJ2-7; cdr3_aa: CASTDWSADYEQYF; cdr3_nt: TGTGCCAGCACCGATTGGAGCGCGGACTACGAGCAGTACTTC
d_call: NA; clone_size: NA; v_call: TRBV11-2; j_call: TRBJ2-5; cdr3_aa: CASSLDAPTWQDQYF; cdr3_nt: TGTGCCAGCAGCTTAGACGCCCCGACTTGGCAGGACCAGTACTTC
d_call: NA; clone_size: NA; v_call: TRBV28; j_call: TRBJ2-5; cdr3_aa: CASRDRTEPQETQYF; cdr3_nt: TGTGCCAGCAGGGATCGGACAGAGCCACAAGAGACCCAGTACTTC
d_call: NA; clone_size: NA; v_call: TRBV7-9; j_call: TRBJ1-1; cdr3_aa: CASSLVRQNTEAFF; cdr3_nt: TGTGCCAGCAGCTTAGTCAGACAGAACACTGAAGCTTTCTTT
d_call: TRBD2; clone_size: NA; v_call: TRBV4-3; j_call: TRBJ2-7; cdr3_aa: CASSPGGGPLAEQYF; cdr3_nt: TGCGCCAGCAGCCCTGGGGGGGGTCCGTTGGCGGAGCAGTACTTC
d_call: TRBD2; clone_size: NA; v_call: TRBV4-3; j_call: TRBJ2-7; cdr3_aa: CASSPRGLPYYEQYF; cdr3_nt: TGCGCCAGCAGCCCCCGGGGACTACCGTATTACGAGCAGTACTTC
d_call: NA; clone_size: NA; v_call: TRBV5-1; j_call: TRBJ1-1; cdr3_aa: CASSALTENTEAFF; cdr3_nt: TGCGCCAGCAGCGCTCTGACAGAGAACACTGAAGCTTTCTTT
d_call: NA; clone_size: NA; v_call: TRBV7-2; j_call: TRBJ2-7; cdr3_aa: CASSWGDSAYEQYF; cdr3_nt: TGTGCCAGCAGCTGGGGGGACAGCGCCTACGAGCAGTACTTC
d_call: NA; clone_size: NA; v_call: TRBV19; j_call: TRBJ1-5; cdr3_aa: CASSIGDNSNQPQHF; cdr3_nt: TGTGCCAGTAGTATAGGGGACAATAGCAATCAGCCCCAGCATTTT
d_call: NA; clone_size: NA; v_call: TRBV5-8; j_call: TRBJ2-1; cdr3_aa: CASSSESNEQFF; cdr3_nt: TGTGCCAGCAGCTCAGAATCCAATGAGCAGTTCTTC
d_call: NA; clone_size: NA; v_call: TRBV7-9; j_call: TRBJ1-2; cdr3_aa: CASSLEDTFNYGYTF; cdr3_nt: TGTGCCAGCAGCTTAGAGGACACATTTAACTATGGCTACACCTTC
d_call: NA; clone_size: NA; v_call: TRBV28; j_call: TRBJ2-4; cdr3_aa: CASSRGGGNIQYF; cdr3_nt: TGTGCCAGCAGTAGGGGAGGGGGGAACATTCAGTACTTC
d_call: NA; clone_size: NA; v_call: TRBV5-4; j_call: TRBJ1-4; cdr3_aa: CASSLALDNDMRRPEKLFF; cdr3_nt: TGTGCCAGCAGCTTGGCCCTCGACAATGATATGCGTAGACCTGAAAAACTGTTTTTT
d_call: NA; clone_size: NA; v_call: TRBV11-2; j_call: TRBJ2-7; cdr3_aa: CASSYSGFEQYF; cdr3_nt: TGTGCCAGCAGCTACTCGGGGTTTGAGCAGTACTTC